What follows describes a single TCR beta chain. The target antigen is unknown. This entry comes from a study of cytomegalovirus exposure and HLA in healthy donors. Study results and caveats: In a later analysis, an Asian-associated ancestry cluster reportedly showed fewer N-insertions than the approximately 640-donor mean. More clonal expansion characterized HLA-associated TCR beta chains than equally common others in a later analysis.

V dropped 4 bases and J dropped 0 bases, with 10 bases sitting between them. This CDR3 comprises 14 residues. CDR1 is SGHNT and CDR2 is YYREEE in the germline V gene (reference sequence). The primer mix had 60 Vbeta and 13 Jbeta primers. The method was immunoSEQ multiplex PCR; TCRdb's version includes in-frame clones alone and lacks a portion of them. The sample has 140,000 or so clones; 65% to 75% are singletons. All the people who gave samples were healthy bone marrow donors. The rearrangement uses TRBV5-4 and TRBJ2-5; D remains unclear. The sequence derives from a man in his 60s in good health and CMV-seronegative. Sample: PBMCs. CDR3 protein: CASSPNQDQETQYF. In DNA, the CDR3 is TGTGCCAGCAGCCCAAACCAGGACCAAGAGACCCAGTACTTC.